This section outlines one T cell receptor beta chain sequence together with its context. The data were obtained in a study of blood T cell repertoires in COVID-19. Study-wide background: Sites in the United States, Italy and Spain provided acute and convalescent COVID-19 samples.

The CDR3 is made up of 15 amino acids. CDR1 is GTSNPN, CDR2 SVGIG, per germline (reference sequence). In the original processing: Estimates of nucleated cell counts were drawn from the amplification of reference gene primers. TCRdb keeps only in-frame clones here, not all; method: immunoSEQ multiplex PCR. V, J and clone size were drawn from that table, and D and trimming were deduced from the DNA. The table includes about 190,000 clones, 65% to 80% detected once. Assignment of participants to cohorts was predicated upon participant-reported clinical history. This receptor was identified in a woman between 45 and 60 years old with acute COVID-19. Input material: PBMCs or T cells enriched from blood (not recorded which). The chain has TRBV30 and TRBJ2-1; TRBD2 might be the D (7 bases). CDR3 sequence reads: CAFTGGASSYNEQFF. Here the CDR3 DNA reads TGTGCTTTTACGGGGGGCGCCAGCTCCTACAATGAGCAGTTCTTC.